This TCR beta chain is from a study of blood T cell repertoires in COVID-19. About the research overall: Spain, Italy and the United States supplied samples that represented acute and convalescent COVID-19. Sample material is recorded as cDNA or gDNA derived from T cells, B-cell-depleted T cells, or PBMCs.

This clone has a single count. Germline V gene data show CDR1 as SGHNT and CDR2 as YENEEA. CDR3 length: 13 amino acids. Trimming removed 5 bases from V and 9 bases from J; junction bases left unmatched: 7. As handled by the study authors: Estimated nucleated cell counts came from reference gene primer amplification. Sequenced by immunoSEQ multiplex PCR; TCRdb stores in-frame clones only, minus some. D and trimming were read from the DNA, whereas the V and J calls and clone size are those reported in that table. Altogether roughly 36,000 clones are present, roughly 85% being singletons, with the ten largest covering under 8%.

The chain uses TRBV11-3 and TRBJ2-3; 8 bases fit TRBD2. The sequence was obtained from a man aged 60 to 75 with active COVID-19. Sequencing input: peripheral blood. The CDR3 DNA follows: TGTGCCAGCAGCCCTCAAGCGGGAGAGACGCAGTATTTT. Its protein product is CASSPQAGETQYF. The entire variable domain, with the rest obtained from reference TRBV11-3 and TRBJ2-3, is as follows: EAGVVQSPRYKIIEKKQPVAFWCNPISGHNTLYWYLQNLGQGPELLIRYENEEAVDDSQLPKDRFSAERLKGVDSTLKIQPAELGDSAVYLCASSPQAGETQYFGPGTRLTVL.